The table lists the clone carrying this TCR beta chain with a count of one. The antigen remains unidentified. One end of the junction varies from germline; a read error may be responsible. The data are from a study of identical twins. Study outcomes and limitations: Memory repertoires lacked the insertion deficit that abundant cord blood beta clonotypes showed.

MiXCR, applied by TCRdb to the 5' RACE reads, yields one record per CDR3 protein. The sample holds about 470,000 distinct CDR3 sequences; 20% to 30% are singletons and the top ten take roughly 2.8%. The CDR3 runs 15 residues. In germline, CDR1 is SGHRS, CDR2 YFSETQ. These data also featured in a second study, about T cells expressing NK-cell markers. As reported in that work: Sorted CD3+CD56+NKG2C+, CD3+CD56+NKG2C- and CD3+CD56-NKG2C+ T cells supplied TCR beta repertoires. NKG2C+ dominant clonotype frequencies in 6 or 7 donors were 1.0-7.0% of CD8+ T cells. HCMV specificity of expanded NKG2C+ T cell clones remained unclear.

The clonotype was recovered from a woman in her late teens or twenties in good health. The chain links TRBV5-1 to TRBJ2-5; 10 bases are shared with TRBD2. The source material was CD4+ T cells sorted from blood. The CDR3 coding sequence is TGCGCTAGCAGCTTTCTAGCGGGAGCATGGGAGACCCAGTACTTC. It encodes CASSFLAGAWETQYF.